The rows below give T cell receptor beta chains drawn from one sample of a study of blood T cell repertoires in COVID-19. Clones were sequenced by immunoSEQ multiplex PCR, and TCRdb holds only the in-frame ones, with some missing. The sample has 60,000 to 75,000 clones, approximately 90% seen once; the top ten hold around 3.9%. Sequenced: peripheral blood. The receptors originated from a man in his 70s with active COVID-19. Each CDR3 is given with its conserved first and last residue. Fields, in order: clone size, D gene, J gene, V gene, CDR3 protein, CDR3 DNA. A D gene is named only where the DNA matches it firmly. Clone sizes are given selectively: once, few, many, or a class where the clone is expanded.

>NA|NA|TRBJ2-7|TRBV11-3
CASGAWGGPYEQYF
TGTGCCAGCGGAGCTTGGGGGGGCCCCTACGAGCAGTACTTC
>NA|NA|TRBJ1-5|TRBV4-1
CASSLGQSNQPQHF
TGCGCCAGCAGCCTCGGACAGAGCAATCAGCCCCAGCATTTT
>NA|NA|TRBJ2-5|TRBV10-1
CASIERPREETQYF
TGCGCCAGCATCGAGCGGCCCCGAGAGGAGACCCAGTACTTC
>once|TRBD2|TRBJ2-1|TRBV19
CASSETIAGGPVNEQFF
TGTGCCAGTAGTGAGACCATAGCGGGAGGGCCGGTCAATGAGCAGTTCTTC
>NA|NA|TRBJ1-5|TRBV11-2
CASSLAAHNQPQHF
TGTGCCAGCAGCTTGGCGGCGCACAATCAGCCCCAGCATTTT
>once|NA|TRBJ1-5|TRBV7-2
CASSQQGATTRQPQHF
TGTGCCAGCAGCCAACAAGGGGCCACAACCCGGCAGCCCCAGCATTTT
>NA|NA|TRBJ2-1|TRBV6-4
CASSSTHSLSSYNEQFF
TGTGCCAGCAGTTCAACACACAGCCTGAGCTCCTACAATGAGCAGTTCTTC
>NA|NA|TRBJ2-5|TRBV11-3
CASSLSETQYF
TGTGCCAGCAGCTTGTCGGAGACCCAGTACTTC
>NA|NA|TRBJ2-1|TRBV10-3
CAISGVGSSYNEQFF
TGTGCCATCAGTGGGGTGGGGAGCTCCTACAATGAGCAGTTCTTC
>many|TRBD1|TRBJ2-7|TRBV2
CASSAGQGGYEQYF
TGTGCCAGCAGTGCCGGACAGGGGGGGTACGAGCAGTACTTC
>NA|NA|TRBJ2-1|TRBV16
CASSQSGAGEQFF
TGTGCCAGCAGCCAATCGGGGGCGGGTGAGCAGTTCTTC
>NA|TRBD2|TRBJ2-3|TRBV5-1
CASSLAGRGTDTQYF
TGCGCCAGCAGCTTGGCCGGGAGGGGGACAGATACGCAGTATTTT
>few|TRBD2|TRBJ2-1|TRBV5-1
CASSFSSGYNEQFF
TGCGCCAGCAGCTTTTCTAGCGGTTACAATGAGCAGTTCTTC
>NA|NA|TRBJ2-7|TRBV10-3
CAISESEAPYEQYF
TGTGCCATCAGTGAGTCGGAGGCCCCCTACGAGCAGTACTTC
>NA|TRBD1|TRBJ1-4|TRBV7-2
CASSLGGQGRNEKLFF
TGTGCCAGCAGCTTAGGCGGACAGGGCCGAAATGAAAAACTGTTTTTT
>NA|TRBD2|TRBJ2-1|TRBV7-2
CASSLAPGGVRGEQFF
TGTGCCAGCAGCTTAGCCCCCGGGGGGGTTCGGGGTGAGCAGTTCTTC
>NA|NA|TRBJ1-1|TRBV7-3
CASSRQPRGEAFF
TGTGCCAGCAGCCGACAGCCCAGGGGTGAAGCTTTCTTT
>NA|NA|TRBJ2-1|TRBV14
CASSQLPRGAGVRNEQFF
TGTGCCAGCAGCCAATTGCCCCGGGGGGCGGGAGTCCGGAATGAGCAGTTCTTC
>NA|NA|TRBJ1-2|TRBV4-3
CASSLAGRAYGYTF
TGCGCCAGCAGCCTCGCTGGCAGGGCCTATGGCTACACCTTC
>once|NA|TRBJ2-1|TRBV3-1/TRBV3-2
CASSQAPGESGQFF
TGTGCCAGCAGCCAAGCCCCGGGGGAGTCAGGGCAGTTCTTC
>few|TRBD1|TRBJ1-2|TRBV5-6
CASSSPQGLRGYTF
TGTGCCAGCAGCTCCCCACAGGGGTTGAGGGGCTACACCTTC
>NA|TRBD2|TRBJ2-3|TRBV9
CASSVRGDPPDTQYF
TGTGCCAGCAGCGTACGGGGGGACCCGCCAGATACGCAGTATTTT
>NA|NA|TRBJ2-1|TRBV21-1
CASSNGGFYNEQFF
TGTGCCAGCAGCAACGGGGGTTTCTACAATGAGCAGTTCTTC
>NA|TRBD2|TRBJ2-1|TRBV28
CASLHGLAVHEQFF
TGTGCCAGCCTGCACGGACTAGCGGTCCATGAGCAGTTCTTC
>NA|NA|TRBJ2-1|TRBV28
CASSPWRGPYNEQFF
TGTGCCAGCAGTCCGTGGCGGGGCCCCTACAATGAGCAGTTCTTC
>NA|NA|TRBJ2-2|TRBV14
CASSQSSGSNTGELFF
TGTGCCAGCAGCCAATCTTCAGGCTCGAACACCGGGGAGCTGTTTTTT
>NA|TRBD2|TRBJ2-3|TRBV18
CASSPFRLAGVADTQYF
TGTGCCAGCTCACCCTTCCGACTAGCGGGAGTGGCAGATACGCAGTATTTT
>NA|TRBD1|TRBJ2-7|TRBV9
CASSETGTGYEQYF
TGTGCCAGCAGCGAAACCGGGACAGGCTACGAGCAGTACTTC
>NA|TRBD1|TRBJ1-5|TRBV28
CASSTTGGRGNQPQHF
TGTGCCAGCAGCACGACAGGGGGCCGGGGCAATCAGCCCCAGCATTTT
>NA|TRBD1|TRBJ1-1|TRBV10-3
CAIRDTGDGTEAFF
TGTGCCATCAGAGATACAGGGGACGGCACTGAAGCTTTCTTT
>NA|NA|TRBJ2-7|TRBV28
CASSFFSGGILSGRRGEQYF
TGTGCCAGCAGTTTTTTTTCGGGGGGCATCTTGTCGGGGAGAAGGGGCGAGCAGTACTTC
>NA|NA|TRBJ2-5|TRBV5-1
CASSSGHQQETQYF
TGCGCCAGCAGCTCCGGACACCAGCAAGAGACCCAGTACTTC
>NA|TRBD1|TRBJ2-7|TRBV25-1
CASRGTGPPYEQYF
TGTGCCAGCAGGGGGACAGGGCCCCCGTACGAGCAGTACTTC